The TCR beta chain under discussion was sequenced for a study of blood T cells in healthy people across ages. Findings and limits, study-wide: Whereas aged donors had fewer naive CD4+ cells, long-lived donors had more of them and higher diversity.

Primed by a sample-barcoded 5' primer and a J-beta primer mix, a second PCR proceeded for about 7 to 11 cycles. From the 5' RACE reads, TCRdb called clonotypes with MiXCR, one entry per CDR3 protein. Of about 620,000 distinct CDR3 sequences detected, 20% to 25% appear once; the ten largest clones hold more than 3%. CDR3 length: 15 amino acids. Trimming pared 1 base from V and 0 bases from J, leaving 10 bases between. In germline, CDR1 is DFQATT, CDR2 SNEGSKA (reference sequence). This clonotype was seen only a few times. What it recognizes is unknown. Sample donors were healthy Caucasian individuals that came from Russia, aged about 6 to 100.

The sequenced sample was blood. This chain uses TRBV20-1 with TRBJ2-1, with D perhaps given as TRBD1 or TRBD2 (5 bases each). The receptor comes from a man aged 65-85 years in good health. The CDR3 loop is CSARGGSSSYNEQFF. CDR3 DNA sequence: TGCAGTGCTAGAGGGGGGAGTAGCTCCTACAATGAGCAGTTCTTC.